The sequence of this T cell receptor (beta chain) was determined in a study of shared clonotypes between healthy human individuals. The data were produced by immunoSEQ multiplex PCR, yet TCRdb's version contains in-frame clones alone and is incomplete. Here the sample spans 750,000 to 1,000,000 clones, more than 85% being singletons. Trimming pared 2 bases from V and 3 bases from J, leaving 17 bases between. CDR1 is MGHRA, CDR2 YSYEKL, per germline. The CDR3 is 16 residues long. Terminally differentiated effector memory CD45RA+ cells were excluded from the naive CD8 cells, which were CD45RO-negative and positively selected for CCR7.

Input material: naive CD8+ T cells sorted from blood. The V and J genes are TRBV4-1 and TRBJ2-7; tentatively, D is TRBD2 (6 bases). The clonotype comes from a man aged 25-40 years in good health. The CDR3 DNA is TGCGCCAGCAGCCAAAATCCTCCGGGAGTTGACTACGAGCAGTACTTC. Its protein is CASSQNPPGVDYEQYF.